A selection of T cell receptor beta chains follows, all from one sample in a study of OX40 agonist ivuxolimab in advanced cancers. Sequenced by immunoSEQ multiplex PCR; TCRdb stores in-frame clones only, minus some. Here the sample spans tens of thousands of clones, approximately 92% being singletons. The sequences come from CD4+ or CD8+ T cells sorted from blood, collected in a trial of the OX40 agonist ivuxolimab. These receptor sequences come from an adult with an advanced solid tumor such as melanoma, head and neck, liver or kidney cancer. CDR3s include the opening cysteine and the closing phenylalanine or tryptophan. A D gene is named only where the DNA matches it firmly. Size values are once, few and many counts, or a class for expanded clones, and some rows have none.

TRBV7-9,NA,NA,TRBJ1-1,TGTGCCAGCAAGGCCCCAGTGAACACTGAAGCTTTCTTT,CASKAPVNTEAFF
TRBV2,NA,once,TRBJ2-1,TGTGCCAGCAGTGCGGAGGCGACAGGTGACAATGGGCAGTTCTTC,CASSAEATGDNGQFF
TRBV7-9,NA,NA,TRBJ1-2,TGTGCCAGCAGCTTAATTTGGAGGGGAGGGGGATTATCCTATGGCTACACCTTC,CASSLIWRGGGLSYGYTF
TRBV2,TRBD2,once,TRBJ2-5,TGTGCCAGCAGTGAAGTTCCGGGGGGGAGAGAGACCCAGTACTTC,CASSEVPGGRETQYF
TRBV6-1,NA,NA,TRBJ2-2,TGTGCCAGCAGTGAACGTGACACCGGGGAGCTGTTTTTT,CASSERDTGELFF
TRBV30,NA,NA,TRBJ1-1,TGTGCCTGGAGTGTTGGGCAGGGTTACACTGAAGCTTTCTTT,CAWSVGQGYTEAFF
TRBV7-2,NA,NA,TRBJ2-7,TGTGCCAGCAGCTTAGGCCCCCGGGACTTGGAATACGAGCAGTACTTC,CASSLGPRDLEYEQYF
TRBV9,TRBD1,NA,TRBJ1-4,TGTGCCAGCAGCGTTTCCCGGGACAGGGGGAGTGAAAAACTGTTTTTT,CASSVSRDRGSEKLFF
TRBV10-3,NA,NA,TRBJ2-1,TGTGCCATCAGTGAGTCGGCAGGCGGGCACGGCTCCTACAATGAGCAGTTCTTC,CAISESAGGHGSYNEQFF
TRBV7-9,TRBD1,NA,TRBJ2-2,TGTGCCAGCAGCTTAGTGTCAGGGGGCAACGGGGAGCTGTTTTTT,CASSLVSGGNGELFF
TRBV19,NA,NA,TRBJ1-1,TGTGCCAGTAGTATATATACAGAAGCTTTCTTT,CASSIYTEAFF